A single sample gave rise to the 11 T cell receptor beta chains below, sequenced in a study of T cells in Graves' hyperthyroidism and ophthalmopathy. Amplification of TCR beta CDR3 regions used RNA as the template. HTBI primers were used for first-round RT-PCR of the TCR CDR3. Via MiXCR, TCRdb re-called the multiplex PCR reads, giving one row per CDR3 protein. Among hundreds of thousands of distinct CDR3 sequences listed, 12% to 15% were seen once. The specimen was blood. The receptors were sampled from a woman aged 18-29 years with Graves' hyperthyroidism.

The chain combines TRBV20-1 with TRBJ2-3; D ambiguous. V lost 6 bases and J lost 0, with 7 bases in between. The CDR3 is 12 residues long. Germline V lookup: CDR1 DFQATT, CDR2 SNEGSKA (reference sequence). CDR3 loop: CSAKKSTDTQYF. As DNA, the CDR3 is TGCAGTGCGAAAAAAAGCACAGATACGCAGTATTTT.

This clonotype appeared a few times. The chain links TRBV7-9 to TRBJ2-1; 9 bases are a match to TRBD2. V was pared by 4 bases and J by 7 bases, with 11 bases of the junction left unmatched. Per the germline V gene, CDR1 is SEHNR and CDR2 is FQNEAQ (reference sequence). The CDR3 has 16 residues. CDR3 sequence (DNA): TGTGCCAGCAGCTACCTAGCGGGGATTATCTTGAATGAGCAGTTCTTC. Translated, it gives CASSYLAGIILNEQFF.

The CDR3 bases are TGTGCCAGCAGTGGGTGGGGCACAGATACGCAGTATTTT. It translates to CASSGWGTDTQYF. The rearrangement links TRBV6-2 or TRBV6-3 to TRBJ2-3; D is ambiguous. Trimming took 5 bases from V and 1 from J, leaving 7 bases between them. The CDR3 extends over 13 amino acids. Germline CDR1 and CDR2: MNHEY and SVGEGT.

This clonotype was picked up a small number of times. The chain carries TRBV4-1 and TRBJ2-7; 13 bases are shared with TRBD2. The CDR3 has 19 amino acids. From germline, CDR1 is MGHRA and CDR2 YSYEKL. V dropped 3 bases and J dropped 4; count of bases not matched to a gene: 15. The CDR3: CASSQWTSGRTPPPYEQYF. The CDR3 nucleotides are TGCGCCAGCAGCCAGTGGACTAGCGGGAGAACACCTCCTCCTTACGAGCAGTACTTC.

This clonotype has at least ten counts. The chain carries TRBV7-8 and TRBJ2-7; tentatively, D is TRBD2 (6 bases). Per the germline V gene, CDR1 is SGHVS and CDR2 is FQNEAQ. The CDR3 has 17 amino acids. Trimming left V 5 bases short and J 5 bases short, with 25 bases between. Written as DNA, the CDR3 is TGTGCCAGCAGCGCTGCATCGGTCGGAGGGTCGGGGGACGAGCAGTACTTC. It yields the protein CASSAASVGGSGDEQYF.

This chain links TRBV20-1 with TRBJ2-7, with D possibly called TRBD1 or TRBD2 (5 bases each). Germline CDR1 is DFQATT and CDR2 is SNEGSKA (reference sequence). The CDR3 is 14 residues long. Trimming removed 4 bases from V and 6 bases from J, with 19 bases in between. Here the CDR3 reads CSATAGTPRLEQYF. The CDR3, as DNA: TGCAGTGCTACGGCTGGGACCCCTAGGCTCGAGCAGTACTTC.

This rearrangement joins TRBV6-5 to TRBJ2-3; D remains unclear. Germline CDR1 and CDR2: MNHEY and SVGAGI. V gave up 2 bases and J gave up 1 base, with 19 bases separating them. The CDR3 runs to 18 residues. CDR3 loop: CASSYGSSLVGRTDTQYF. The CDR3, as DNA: TGTGCCAGCAGTTACGGATCAAGCCTAGTAGGGCGCACAGATACGCAGTATTTT.

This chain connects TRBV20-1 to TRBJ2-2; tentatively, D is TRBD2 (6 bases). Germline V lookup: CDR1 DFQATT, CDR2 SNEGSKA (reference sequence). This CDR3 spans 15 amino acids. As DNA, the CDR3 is TGCAGCTTGAAGAAAGCGGGCTCGGGATCCGGGGAGCTGTTTTTT. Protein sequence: CSLKKAGSGSGELFF.

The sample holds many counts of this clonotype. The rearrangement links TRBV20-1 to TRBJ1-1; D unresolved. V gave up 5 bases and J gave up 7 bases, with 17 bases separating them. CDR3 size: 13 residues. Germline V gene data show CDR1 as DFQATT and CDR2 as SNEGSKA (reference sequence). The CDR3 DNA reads TGCAGTGCTTCCACGGTGATCGGCGATGAAGCTTTCTTT. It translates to CSASTVIGDEAFF.

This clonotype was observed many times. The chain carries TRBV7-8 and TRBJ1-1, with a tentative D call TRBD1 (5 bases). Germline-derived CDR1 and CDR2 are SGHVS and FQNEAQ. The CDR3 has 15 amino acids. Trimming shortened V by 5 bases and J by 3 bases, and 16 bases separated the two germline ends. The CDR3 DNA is TGTGCCAGCAGCAAAGATGGGGGAGTGGACACTGAAGCTTTCTTT. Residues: CASSKDGGVDTEAFF.

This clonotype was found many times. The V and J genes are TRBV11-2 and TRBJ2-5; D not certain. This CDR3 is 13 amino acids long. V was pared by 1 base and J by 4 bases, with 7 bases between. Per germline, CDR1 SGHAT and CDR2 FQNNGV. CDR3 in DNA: TGTGCCAGCAGCTTAGGAACGGTAGAGACCCAGTACTTC. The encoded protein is CASSLGTVETQYF. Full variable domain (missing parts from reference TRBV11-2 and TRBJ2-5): EAGVAQSPRYKIIEKRQSVAFWCNPISGHATLYWYQQILGQGPKLLIQFQNNGVVDDSQLPKDRFSAERLKGVDSTLKIQPAKLEDSAVYLCASSLGTVETQYFGPGTRLLVL.